The source of this T cell receptor (beta chain) is a study of T cell responses to AZD1222 COVID-19 vaccine. Assay used: immunoSEQ multiplex PCR; TCRdb lists only in-frame clones, some missing. The sample consists of 120,000 to 150,000 clones, 90% to 95% of them appearing once. The clonotype comes from an adult in good health. Material: peripheral blood, obtained on day 0 of AZD1222 vaccination.

The DNA for the CDR3 is TGTGCCAGCAGTCCAACAGGGGTGAACTATGGCTACACCTTC. This sequence encodes CASSPTGVNYGYTF. The chain couples TRBV6-5 to TRBJ1-2, with 7 bases identical to TRBD1. Germline V CDR1 and CDR2: MNHEY, SVGAGI. This CDR3 has 14 amino acids. The J segment lost 2 bases and the V segment lost 5 bases, leaving 5 bases of the junction unmatched.